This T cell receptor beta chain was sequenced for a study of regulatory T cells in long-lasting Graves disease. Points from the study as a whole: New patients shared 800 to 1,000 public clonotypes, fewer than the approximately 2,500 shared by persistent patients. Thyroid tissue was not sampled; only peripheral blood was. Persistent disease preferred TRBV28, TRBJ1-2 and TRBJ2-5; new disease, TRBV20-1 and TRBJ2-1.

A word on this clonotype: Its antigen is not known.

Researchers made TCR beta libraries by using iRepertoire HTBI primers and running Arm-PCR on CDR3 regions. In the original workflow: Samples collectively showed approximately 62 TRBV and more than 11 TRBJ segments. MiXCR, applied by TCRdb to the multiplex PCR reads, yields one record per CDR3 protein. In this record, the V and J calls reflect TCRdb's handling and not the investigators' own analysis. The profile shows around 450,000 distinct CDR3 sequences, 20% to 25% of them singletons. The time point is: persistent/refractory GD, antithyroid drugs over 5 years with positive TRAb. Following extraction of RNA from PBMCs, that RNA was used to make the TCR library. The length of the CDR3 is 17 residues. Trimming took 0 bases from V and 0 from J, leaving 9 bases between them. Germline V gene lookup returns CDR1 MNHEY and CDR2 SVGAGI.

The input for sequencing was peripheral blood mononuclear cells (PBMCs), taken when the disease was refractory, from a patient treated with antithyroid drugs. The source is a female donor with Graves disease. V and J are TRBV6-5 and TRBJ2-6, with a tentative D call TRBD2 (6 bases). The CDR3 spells CASSYSTGVSGANVLTF. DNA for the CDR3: TGTGCCAGCAGTTACTCGACGGGGGTCTCTGGGGCCAACGTCCTGACTTTC.